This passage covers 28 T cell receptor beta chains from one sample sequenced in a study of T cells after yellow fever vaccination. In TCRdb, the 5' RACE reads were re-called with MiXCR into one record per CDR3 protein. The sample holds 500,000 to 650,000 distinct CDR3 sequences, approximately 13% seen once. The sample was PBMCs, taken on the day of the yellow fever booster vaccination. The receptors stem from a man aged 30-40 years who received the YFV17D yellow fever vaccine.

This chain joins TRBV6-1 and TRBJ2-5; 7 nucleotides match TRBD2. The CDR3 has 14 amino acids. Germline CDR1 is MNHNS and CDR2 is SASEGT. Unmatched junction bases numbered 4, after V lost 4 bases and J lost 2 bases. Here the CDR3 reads CASSAPGLQETQYF. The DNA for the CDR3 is TGTGCCAGCAGTGCCCCGGGACTACAAGAGACCCAGTACTTC.

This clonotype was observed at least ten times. In nucleotides, the CDR3 is TGTGCCAGCAGCTTGGGGCTGACTAGCGGGAGAGGGCTCGAGCAGTACTTC. The encoded protein is CASSLGLTSGRGLEQYF. The chain recombines TRBV7-9 with TRBJ2-7; 12 nucleotides align to TRBD2. V dropped 3 bases and J dropped 6; count of bases not matched to a gene: 12. Germline CDR1 is SEHNR and CDR2 is FQNEAQ (reference sequence). This CDR3 has 17 residues.

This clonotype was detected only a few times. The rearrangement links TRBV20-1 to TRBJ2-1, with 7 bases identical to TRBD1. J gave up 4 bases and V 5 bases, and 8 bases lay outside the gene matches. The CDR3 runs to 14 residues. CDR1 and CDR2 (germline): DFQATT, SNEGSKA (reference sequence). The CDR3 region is CSASRTGGYNEQFF. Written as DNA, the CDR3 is TGCAGTGCTTCGAGGACAGGCGGGTACAATGAGCAGTTCTTC.

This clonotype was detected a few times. Here the CDR3 DNA reads TGCGCCAGCGGCCCGGGGGCGGGAGGTTACAATGAGCAGTTCTTC. Amino acids: CASGPGAGGYNEQFF. This chain links TRBV10-2 with TRBJ2-1; 8 nucleotides agree with TRBD2. Germline V gene data show CDR1 as WSHSY and CDR2 as SAAADI. J was trimmed by 4 bases and V by 8 bases; bases with no gene match: 10. The CDR3 consists of 15 residues.

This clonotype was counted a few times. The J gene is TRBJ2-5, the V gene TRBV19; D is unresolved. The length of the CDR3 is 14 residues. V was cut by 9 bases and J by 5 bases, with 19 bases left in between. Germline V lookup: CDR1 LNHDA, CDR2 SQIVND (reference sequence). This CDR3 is CARVFRARMETQYF. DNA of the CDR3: TGTGCCAGGGTGTTCCGGGCGCGGATGGAGACCCAGTACTTC.

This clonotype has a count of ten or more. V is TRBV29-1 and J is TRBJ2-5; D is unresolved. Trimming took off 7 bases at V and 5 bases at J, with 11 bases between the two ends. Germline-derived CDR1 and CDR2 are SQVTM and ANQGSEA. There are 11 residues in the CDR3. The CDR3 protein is CSGSTGETQYF. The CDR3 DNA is TGCAGCGGTAGTACCGGCGAGACCCAGTACTTC. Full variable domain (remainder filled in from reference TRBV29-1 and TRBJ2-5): SAVISQKPSRDICQRGTSLTIQCQVDSQVTMMFWYRQQPGQSLTLIATANQGSEATYESGFVIDKFPISRPNLTFSTLTVSNMSPEDSSIYLCSGSTGETQYFGPGTRLLVL.

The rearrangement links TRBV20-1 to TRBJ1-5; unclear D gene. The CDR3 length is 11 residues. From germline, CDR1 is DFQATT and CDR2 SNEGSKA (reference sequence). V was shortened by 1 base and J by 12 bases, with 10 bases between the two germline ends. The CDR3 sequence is CSARVEFSQHF. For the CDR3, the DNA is TGCAGTGCTAGAGTGGAGTTCAGCCAGCATTTT.

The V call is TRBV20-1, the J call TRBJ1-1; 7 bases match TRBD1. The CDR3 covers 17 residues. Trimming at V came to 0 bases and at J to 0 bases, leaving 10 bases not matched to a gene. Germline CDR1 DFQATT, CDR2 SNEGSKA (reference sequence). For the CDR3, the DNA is TGCAGTGCTAGAGATCTCAGGGGCAGGGGGGTGAACACTGAAGCTTTCTTT. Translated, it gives CSARDLRGRGVNTEAFF.

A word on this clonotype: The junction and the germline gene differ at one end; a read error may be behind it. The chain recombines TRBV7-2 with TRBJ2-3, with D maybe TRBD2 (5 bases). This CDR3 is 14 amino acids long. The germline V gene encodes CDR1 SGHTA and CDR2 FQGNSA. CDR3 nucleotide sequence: TGTGCCAGCAGCTCAACCGGGATACTGGATACGCTGTATTTT. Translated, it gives CASSSTGILDTLYF.

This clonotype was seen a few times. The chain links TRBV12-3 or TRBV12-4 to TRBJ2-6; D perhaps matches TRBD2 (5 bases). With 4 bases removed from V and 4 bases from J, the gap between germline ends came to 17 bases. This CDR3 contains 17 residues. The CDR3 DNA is TGTGCCAGCAGTTCCCGAGGGCTAGGGTCCGGGGCCAACGTCCTGACTTTC. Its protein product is CASSSRGLGSGANVLTF.

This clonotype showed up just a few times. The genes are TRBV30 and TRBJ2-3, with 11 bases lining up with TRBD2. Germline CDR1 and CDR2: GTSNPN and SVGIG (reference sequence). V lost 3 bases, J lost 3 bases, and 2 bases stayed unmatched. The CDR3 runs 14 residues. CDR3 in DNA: TGTGCCTGGAGAGGACTAGCGGGTACAGATACGCAGTATTTT. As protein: CAWRGLAGTDTQYF.

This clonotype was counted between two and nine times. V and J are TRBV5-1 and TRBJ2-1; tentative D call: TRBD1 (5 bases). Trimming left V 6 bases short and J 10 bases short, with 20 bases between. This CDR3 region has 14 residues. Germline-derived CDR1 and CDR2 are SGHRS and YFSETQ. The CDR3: CASTTGSGQGEQFF. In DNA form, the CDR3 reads TGCGCCAGCACCACCGGGTCAGGGCAGGGCGAGCAGTTCTTC.

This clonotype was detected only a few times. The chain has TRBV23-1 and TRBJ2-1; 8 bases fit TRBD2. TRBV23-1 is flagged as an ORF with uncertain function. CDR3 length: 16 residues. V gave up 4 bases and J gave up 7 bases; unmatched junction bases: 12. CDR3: CASSRPGREVVNEQFF. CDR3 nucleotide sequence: TGCGCCAGCAGTCGCCCAGGGCGGGAGGTAGTTAATGAGCAGTTCTTC.

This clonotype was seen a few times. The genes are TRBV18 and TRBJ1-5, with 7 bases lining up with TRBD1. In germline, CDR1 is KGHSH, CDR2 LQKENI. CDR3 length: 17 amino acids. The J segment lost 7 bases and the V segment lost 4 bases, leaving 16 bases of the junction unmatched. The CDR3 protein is CASSLDRDYVSGQPQHF. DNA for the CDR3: TGTGCCAGCTCACTCGACAGGGATTATGTCTCAGGCCAGCCCCAGCATTTT. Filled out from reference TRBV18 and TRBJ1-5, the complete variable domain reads NAGVMQNPRHLVRRRGQEARLRCSPMKGHSHVYWYRQLPEEGLKFMVYLQKENIIDESGMPKERFSAEFPKEGPSILRIQQVVRGDSAAYFCASSLDRDYVSGQPQHFGDGTRLSIL.

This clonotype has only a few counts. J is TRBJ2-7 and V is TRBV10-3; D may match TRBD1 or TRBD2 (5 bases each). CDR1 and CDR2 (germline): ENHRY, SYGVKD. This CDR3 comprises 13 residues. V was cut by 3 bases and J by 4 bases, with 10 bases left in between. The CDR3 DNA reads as TGTGCCATCAGTGAAGGGGACGGGTACGAGCAGTACTTC. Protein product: CAISEGDGYEQYF.

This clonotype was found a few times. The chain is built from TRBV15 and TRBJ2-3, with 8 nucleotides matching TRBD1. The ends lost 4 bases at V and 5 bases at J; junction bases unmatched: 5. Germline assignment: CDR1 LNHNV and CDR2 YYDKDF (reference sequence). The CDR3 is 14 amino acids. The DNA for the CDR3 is TGTGCCACCAGCATCGGACAGGGAGAAGATACGCAGTATTTT. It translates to CATSIGQGEDTQYF.

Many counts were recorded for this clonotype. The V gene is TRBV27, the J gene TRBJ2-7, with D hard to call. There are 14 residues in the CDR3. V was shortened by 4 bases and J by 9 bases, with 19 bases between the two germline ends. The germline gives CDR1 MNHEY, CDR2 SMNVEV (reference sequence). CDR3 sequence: CASSSAMASPGQYF. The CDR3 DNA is TGTGCCAGCAGTTCCGCCATGGCCTCCCCTGGGCAGTACTTC.

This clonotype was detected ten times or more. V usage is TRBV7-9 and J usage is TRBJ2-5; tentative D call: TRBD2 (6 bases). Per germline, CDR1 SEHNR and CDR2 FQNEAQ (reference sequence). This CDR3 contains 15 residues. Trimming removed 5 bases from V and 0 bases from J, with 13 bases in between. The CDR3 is CASSPRGTHQETQYF. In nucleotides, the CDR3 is TGTGCCAGCAGCCCTCGGGGGACCCACCAAGAGACCCAGTACTTC.

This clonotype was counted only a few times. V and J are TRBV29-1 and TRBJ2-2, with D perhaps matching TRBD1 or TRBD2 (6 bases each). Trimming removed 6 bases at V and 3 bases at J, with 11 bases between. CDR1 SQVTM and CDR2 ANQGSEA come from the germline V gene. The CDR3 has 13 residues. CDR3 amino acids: CSVEGGHTGELFF. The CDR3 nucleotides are TGCAGCGTCGAGGGGGGCCACACCGGGGAGCTGTTTTTT.

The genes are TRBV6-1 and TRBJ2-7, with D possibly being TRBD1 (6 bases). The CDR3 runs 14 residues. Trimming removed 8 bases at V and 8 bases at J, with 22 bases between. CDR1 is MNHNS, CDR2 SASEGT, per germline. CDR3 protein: CASLPDSAGGKQYF. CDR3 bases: TGTGCCAGCTTACCGGACAGCGCCGGTGGGAAGCAGTACTTC.

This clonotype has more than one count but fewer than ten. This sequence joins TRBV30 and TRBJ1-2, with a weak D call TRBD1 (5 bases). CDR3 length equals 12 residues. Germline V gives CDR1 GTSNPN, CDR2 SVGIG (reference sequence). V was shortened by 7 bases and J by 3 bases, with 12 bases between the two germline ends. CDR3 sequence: CAYPQEDYGYTF. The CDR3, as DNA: TGTGCCTATCCACAGGAGGACTATGGCTACACCTTC.

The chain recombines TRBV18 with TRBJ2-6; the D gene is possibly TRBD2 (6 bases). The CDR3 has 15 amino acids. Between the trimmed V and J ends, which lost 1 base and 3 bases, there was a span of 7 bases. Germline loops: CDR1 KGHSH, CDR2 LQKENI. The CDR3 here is CASSPRRDGANVLTF. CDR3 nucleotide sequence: TGTGCCAGCTCACCACGGAGGGATGGGGCCAACGTCCTGACTTTC.

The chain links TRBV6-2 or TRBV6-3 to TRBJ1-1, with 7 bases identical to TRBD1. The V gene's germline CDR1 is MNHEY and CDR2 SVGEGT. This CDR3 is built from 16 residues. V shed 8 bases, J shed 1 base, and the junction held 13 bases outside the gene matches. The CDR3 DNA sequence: TGTGCCAGCGGCCTGACAGGGCTTAAGCCGAACACTGAAGCTTTCTTT. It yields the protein CASGLTGLKPNTEAFF.

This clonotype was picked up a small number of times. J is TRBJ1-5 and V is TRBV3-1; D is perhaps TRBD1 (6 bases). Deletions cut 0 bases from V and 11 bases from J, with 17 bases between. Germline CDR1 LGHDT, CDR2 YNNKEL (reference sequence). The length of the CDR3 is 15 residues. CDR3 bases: TGTGCCAGCAGCCAAGAACCCGGGGGCCAAGGGGCCCAGCATTTT. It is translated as CASSQEPGGQGAQHF.

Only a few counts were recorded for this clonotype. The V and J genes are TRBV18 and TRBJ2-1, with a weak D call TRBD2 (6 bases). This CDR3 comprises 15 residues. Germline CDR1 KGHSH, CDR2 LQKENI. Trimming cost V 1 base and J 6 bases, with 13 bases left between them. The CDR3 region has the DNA TGTGCCAGCTCACCACTGGAGGGGTCCCGCAATGAGCAGTTCTTC. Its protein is CASSPLEGSRNEQFF. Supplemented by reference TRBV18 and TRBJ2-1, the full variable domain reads NAGVMQNPRHLVRRRGQEARLRCSPMKGHSHVYWYRQLPEEGLKFMVYLQKENIIDESGMPKERFSAEFPKEGPSILRIQQVVRGDSAAYFCASSPLEGSRNEQFFGPGTRLTVL.

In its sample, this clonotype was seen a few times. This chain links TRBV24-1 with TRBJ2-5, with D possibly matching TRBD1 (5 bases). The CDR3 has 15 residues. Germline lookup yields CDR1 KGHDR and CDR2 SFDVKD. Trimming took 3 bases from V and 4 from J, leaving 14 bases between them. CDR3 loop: CATSDPQGDGETQYF. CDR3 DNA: TGTGCCACCAGTGATCCCCAGGGTGATGGAGAGACCCAGTACTTC.

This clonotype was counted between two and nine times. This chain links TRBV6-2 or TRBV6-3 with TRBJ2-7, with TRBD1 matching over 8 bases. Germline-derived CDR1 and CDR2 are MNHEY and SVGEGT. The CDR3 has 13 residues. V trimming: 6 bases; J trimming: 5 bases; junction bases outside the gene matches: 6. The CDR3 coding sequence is TGTGCCAGCAGACCTACAGGGGGAGACGAGCAGTACTTC. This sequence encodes CASRPTGGDEQYF.

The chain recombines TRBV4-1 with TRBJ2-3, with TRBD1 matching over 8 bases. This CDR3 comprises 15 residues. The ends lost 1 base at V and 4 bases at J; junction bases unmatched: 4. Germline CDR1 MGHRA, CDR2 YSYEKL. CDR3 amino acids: CASSQGTGRPDTQYF. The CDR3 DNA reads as TGCGCCAGCAGCCAAGGGACAGGGAGGCCAGATACGCAGTATTTT.